Below are 3 T cell receptor beta chains sequenced from a single sample in a study of blood T cell dynamics during melanoma immunotherapy (dated by TCRdb to between 2020 and 2021). The time point label here, explained by the study, means: week 3, after first cycle of checkpoint inhibitor. Library generation was performed with the immunoSEQ multiplex PCR assay. Imported from immuneACCESS, the table was reduced by TCRdb to in-frame sequences with V and J called. These copies leave out some clones; in studies compared against another copy, an unresolved V gene accounts for under half, and the cause of the remainder is not known. This sample lists about 8,600 clones; roughly 87% were detected once. The ten largest clones take up approximately 6.3% of the sample. The material was blood, obtained from a patient treated with checkpoint blockade. The receptors come from a human donor with melanoma.

The chain recombines TRBV4-1 with TRBJ2-7, with 13 bases matching TRBD2. The CDR3 loop spans 14 amino acids. The germline CDR1 and CDR2 sequences are MGHRA and YSYEKL. With 3 bases clipped from V and 6 bases from J, the junction kept 2 bases outside the gene matches. The chain's CDR3 is CASSHGLAGVEQYF. DNA of the CDR3: TGCGCCAGCAGCCACGGACTAGCGGGAGTCGAGCAGTACTTC.

This chain uses TRBV5-8 with TRBJ2-3; 7 nucleotides agree with TRBD2. CDR1 SGHTS and CDR2 YDEGEE come from the germline V gene. Trimming at V came to 4 bases and at J to 2 bases, leaving 7 bases not matched to a gene. This CDR3 has 15 amino acids. In DNA, the CDR3 is TGTGCCAGCAGCGCCGCGGGACTAAACACAGATACGCAGTATTTT. This sequence encodes CASSAAGLNTDTQYF. Using reference TRBV5-8 and TRBJ2-3 for the parts outside the CDR3, the full variable domain is EAGVTQSPTHLIKTRGQQATLRCSPISGHTSVYWYQQALGLGLQFLLWYDEGEERNRGNFPPRFSGRQFPNYSSELNVNALELEDSALYLCASSAAGLNTDTQYFGPGTRLTVL.

The chain carries TRBV4-1 and TRBJ2-7, with 9 positions matching TRBD1. The CDR3 consists of 15 residues. V gave up 2 bases and J gave up 3 bases; unmatched junction bases: 5. CDR1 and CDR2 from the germline V gene are MGHRA and YSYEKL. The CDR3 region has the DNA TGCGCCAGCAGCCAATTGGGACAGGGTATCTACGAGCAGTACTTC. Its protein product is CASSQLGQGIYEQYF.